This T cell receptor (beta chain) was documented in a study of blood T cell repertoires in COVID-19. On the study more broadly: Both acute and convalescent COVID-19 samples were obtained from the United States, Italy and Spain. The analysed material was cDNA or gDNA that came from T cells, B-cell-depleted T cells, or PBMCs.

Per the authors' pipeline: Nucleated cell counts were estimated from reference gene primer amplification. Sequenced by immunoSEQ multiplex PCR; TCRdb stores in-frame clones only, minus some. D and trimming come from the DNA, and the V and J calls and clone size come from that table. The repertoire holds under 55,000 clones, with less than 80% as singletons. CDR3 length equals 15 residues. Trimming removed 10 bases from V and 6 bases from J; junction bases left unmatched: 18. Germline CDR1 reads MNHEY; CDR2 reads SVGAGI. V is TRBV6-5 and J is TRBJ2-7; TRBD1 aligns across 7 bases. The sample comprised peripheral blood. The sequence derives from a man between 65 and 85 years old with acute or convalescent COVID-19. CDR3 residues: CATRLELAGGGEQYF. Here the CDR3 DNA reads TGTGCCACCCGCCTAGAGTTGGCAGGGGGTGGCGAGCAGTACTTC.